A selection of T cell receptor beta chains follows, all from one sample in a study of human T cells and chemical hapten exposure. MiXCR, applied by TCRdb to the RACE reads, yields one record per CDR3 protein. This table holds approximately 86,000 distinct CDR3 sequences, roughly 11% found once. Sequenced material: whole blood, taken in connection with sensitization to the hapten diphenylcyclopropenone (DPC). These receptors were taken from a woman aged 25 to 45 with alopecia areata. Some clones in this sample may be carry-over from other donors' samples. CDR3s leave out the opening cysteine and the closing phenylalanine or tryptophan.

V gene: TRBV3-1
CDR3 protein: ASSPLHENTGELF

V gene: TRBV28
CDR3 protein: ASTSGGRFTDTQY

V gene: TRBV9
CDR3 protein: ASPTRDRIYEQY

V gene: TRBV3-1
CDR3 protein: ASSPNTGGNEQF

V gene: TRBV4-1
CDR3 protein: ASSQDSAGSANEKLF

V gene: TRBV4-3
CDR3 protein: ASSQELQGLYGYT

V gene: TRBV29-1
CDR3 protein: SSKTGANTEAF

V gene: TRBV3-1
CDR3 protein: ASSNFMNTEAF

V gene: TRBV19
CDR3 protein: ASSIVETGHADTQY

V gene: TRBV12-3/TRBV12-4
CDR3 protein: ASRSIRGLGYT

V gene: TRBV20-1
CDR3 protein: SGWLNTEAF

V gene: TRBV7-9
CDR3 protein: ASSSLGPSPLH

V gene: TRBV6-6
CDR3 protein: ASSYSGSYTNYGYT

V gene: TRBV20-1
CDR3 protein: SARGLTLSGDNEQF

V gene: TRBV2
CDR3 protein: ASSLTGRPQH

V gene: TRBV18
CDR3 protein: ASSEFTNEKLF

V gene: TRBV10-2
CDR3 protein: ASSFDNEQF

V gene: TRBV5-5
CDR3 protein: ASSSPGTDVGELF

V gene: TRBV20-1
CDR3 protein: SARDLPGTLNEKLF

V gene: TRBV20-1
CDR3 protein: SAPGGPDRAF

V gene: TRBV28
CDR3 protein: ASSQGGGTRMDTQY

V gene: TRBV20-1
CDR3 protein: SASGRRNQPQH

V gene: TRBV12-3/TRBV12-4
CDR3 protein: ASSTGTVPEKLF

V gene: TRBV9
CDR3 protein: ASTRDNNSPLH

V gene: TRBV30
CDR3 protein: AWRSWTGDVRNEKLF

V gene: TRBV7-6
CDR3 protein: ASSSLAGSYNEQF

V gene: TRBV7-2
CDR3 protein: ASSLSRGPGELF

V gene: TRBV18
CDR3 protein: ASSRDSPYEQY